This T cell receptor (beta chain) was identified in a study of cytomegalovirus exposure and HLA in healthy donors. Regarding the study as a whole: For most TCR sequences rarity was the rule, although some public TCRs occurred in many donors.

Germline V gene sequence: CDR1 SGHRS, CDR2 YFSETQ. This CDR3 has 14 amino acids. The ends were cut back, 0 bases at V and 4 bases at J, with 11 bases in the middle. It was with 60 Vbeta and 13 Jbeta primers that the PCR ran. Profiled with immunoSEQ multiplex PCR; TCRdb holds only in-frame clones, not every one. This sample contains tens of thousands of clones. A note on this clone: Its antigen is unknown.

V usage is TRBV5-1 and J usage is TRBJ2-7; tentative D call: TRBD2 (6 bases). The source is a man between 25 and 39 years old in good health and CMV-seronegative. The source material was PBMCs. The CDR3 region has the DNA TGCGCCAGCAGCTTGGGACTAGTAGGGTACGAGCAGTACTTC. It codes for CASSLGLVGYEQYF.